One sample yielded the 15 T cell receptor beta chains listed below, sequenced in a study of T cell changes during pregnancy in multiple sclerosis (dated 2019 in TCRdb). Libraries were prepared through the immunoSEQ multiplex PCR assay. The source is immuneACCESS, and TCRdb retained only in-frame sequences with V and J called. Part of the clones is not carried over; for the studies checked, unresolved V genes explain less than half of this, and the remainder is unexplained. In this sample the table shows 35,000 to 50,000 clones, roughly nine tenths of which occur a single time. The ten largest clones add up to over 1% of the sample. Here the sequenced sample was CD4+ T cells from peripheral blood mononuclear cells, taken after pregnancy. Receptor source: a female donor with multiple sclerosis, enrolled in a pregnancy study.

The gene calls are TRBV21-1 and TRBJ2-3; the table's D call TRBD2 went unverified against the DNA. TRBV21-1 is a pseudogene segment. The CDR3 has 12 amino acids. The CDR3 region is CAPRGGADTQYF. The CDR3 region has the DNA TGTGCCCCTAGGGGGGGGGCAGATACGCAGTATTTT.

V gene TRBV19 combines with J gene TRBJ1-1; no firm D call. V lost 5 bases, J lost 7 bases, and 8 bases lay in between. The V gene's germline CDR1 is LNHDA and CDR2 SQIVND (reference sequence). This CDR3 region has 11 residues. The CDR3 sequence is CASSLQVEAFF. In DNA form, the CDR3 reads TGTGCCAGTAGTCTCCAGGTTGAAGCTTTCTTT.

This clone was picked up one time. V usage is TRBV7-2 and J usage is TRBJ2-7, with unresolved D. V gave up 4 bases and J gave up 3 bases, with 7 bases separating them. Germline CDR1 SGHTA, CDR2 FQGNSA. CDR3 length: 12 amino acids. The CDR3 bases are TGTGCCAGCAGCTCAGAGGACTACGAGCAGTACTTC. This gives the protein CASSSEDYEQYF.

The V call is TRBV2, the J call TRBJ1-1; D is uncertain. CDR1 is SNHLY and CDR2 is FYNNEI in the germline V gene. Deletions cut 6 bases from V and 4 bases from J, with 9 bases between. This CDR3 region has 12 residues. CDR3 DNA sequence: TGTGCCAGCAGGGCCGAAAGCACTGAAGCTTTCTTT. Encoded protein: CASRAESTEAFF.

The chain joins TRBV19 to TRBJ1-2; 8 bases are shared with TRBD1. J was trimmed by 7 bases and V by 5 bases; bases with no gene match: 12. The CDR3 extends over 15 amino acids. Germline V lookup: CDR1 LNHDA, CDR2 SQIVND (reference sequence). The CDR3 reads CASSSGQGGAIGYTF. DNA for the CDR3: TGTGCCAGTAGTTCAGGACAGGGAGGAGCTATTGGCTACACCTTC.

The sample holds one count of this clone. The chain joins TRBV7-2 to TRBJ2-1; 7 bases fit TRBD2. V lost 5 bases and J lost 0; bases outside the gene matches: 10. The germline V gene has CDR1 SGHTA and CDR2 FQGNSA. The CDR3 totals 17 residues. CDR3 amino acids: CASSPSGTKPSYNEQFF. In DNA form, the CDR3 reads TGTGCCAGCAGCCCTTCAGGGACTAAACCCTCCTACAATGAGCAGTTCTTC.

This rearrangement joins TRBV19 to TRBJ2-5; 7 bases agree with TRBD1. This CDR3 is 14 amino acids long. V lost 4 bases, J lost 1 base, and 3 bases stayed unmatched. CDR1 and CDR2 from the germline V gene are LNHDA and SQIVND (reference sequence). CDR3: CASSTGTAQETQYF. Written as DNA, the CDR3 is TGTGCCAGTAGTACCGGGACAGCCCAAGAGACCCAGTACTTC.

This chain links TRBV15 with TRBJ1-6; TRBD1 might be the D (6 bases). Trimming removed 0 bases from V and 8 bases from J, with 11 bases in between. The CDR3 extends over 15 amino acids. The germline gives CDR1 LNHNV, CDR2 YYDKDF (reference sequence). The CDR3 sequence is CATSRDRGSYSPLHF. The CDR3 DNA reads TGTGCCACCAGCAGAGACAGGGGAAGTTATTCACCCCTCCACTTT. The full variable domain, its missing parts supplied by reference TRBV15 and TRBJ1-6, is DAMVIQNPRYQVTQFGKPVTLSCSQTLNHNVMYWYQQKSSQAPKLLFHYYDKDFNNEADTPDNFQSRRPNTSFCFLDIRSPGLGDTAMYLCATSRDRGSYSPLHFGNGTRLTVT.

The V gene is TRBV4-1, the J gene TRBJ2-2, with TRBD2 identical over 8 bases. Germline values: CDR1 MGHRA, CDR2 YSYEKL. With 2 bases clipped from V and 1 base from J, the junction kept 6 bases outside the gene matches. CDR3 size: 17 residues. The CDR3 region is CASSQFWREENTGELFF. As DNA, the CDR3 is TGCGCCAGCAGCCAATTTTGGCGGGAGGAGAACACCGGGGAGCTGTTTTTT.

The V gene is TRBV11-1, the J gene TRBJ1-4; 7 nucleotides align to TRBD1. This CDR3 contains 14 residues. Germline trimming cut 5 bases from V and 10 bases from J; bases unmatched to any gene: 10. The V gene's germline CDR1 is SGHAT and CDR2 FQDESV (reference sequence). DNA of the CDR3: TGTGCCAGCAGCCCTCACAGGGGTGAAGGAAAACTGTTTTTT. This translates into CASSPHRGEGKLFF. The whole variable domain, remainder taken from reference TRBV11-1 and TRBJ1-4, is EAEVAQSPRYKITEKSQAVAFWCDPISGHATLYWYRQILGQGPELLVQFQDESVVDDSQLPKDRFSAERLKGVDSTLKIQPAELGDSAMYLCASSPHRGEGKLFFGSGTQLSVL.

V and J are TRBV30 and TRBJ2-7, with TRBD2 matching 7 bases. V gave up 2 bases and J gave up 6 bases; unmatched junction bases: 7. Per germline, CDR1 GTSNPN and CDR2 SVGIG (reference sequence). The length of the CDR3 is 13 residues. For the CDR3, the DNA is TGTGCCTGGAGTTTTGGACTAGATTCCGAGCAGTACTTC. Protein product: CAWSFGLDSEQYF.

This clone was found a few times. V and J are TRBV7-2 and TRBJ1-2; D is uncertain. The CDR3 consists of 15 residues. Trimming took 5 bases from V and 2 from J, leaving 15 bases between them. Looked up from germline, CDR1 is SGHTA and CDR2 is FQGNSA. The chain's CDR3 is CASSQDRRKNYGYTF. CDR3 DNA: TGTGCCAGCAGCCAAGACCGGCGGAAGAACTATGGCTACACCTTC. The full variable domain, completed using reference TRBV7-2 and TRBJ1-2, is GAGVSQSPSNKVTEKGKDVELRCDPISGHTALYWYRQSLGQGLEFLIYFQGNSAPDKSGLPSDRFSAERTGGSVSTLTIQRTQQEDSAVYLCASSQDRRKNYGYTFGSGTRLTVV.

The rearrangement uses TRBV11-2 and TRBJ2-7; TRBD1 might be the D (6 bases). The CDR3 sequence is 13 residues long. Trimming left V 1 base short and J 6 bases short, with 10 bases between. CDR1 and CDR2 (germline): SGHAT, FQNNGV. CDR3 bases: TGTGCCAGCAGCTTAGGACAGGTCCCCGAGCAGTACTTC. Translated, it gives CASSLGQVPEQYF.

This clone was counted once. The rearrangement uses TRBV6-6 and TRBJ1-3, with D possibly matching TRBD1 (6 bases). CDR3 length: 14 amino acids. Looked up from germline, CDR1 is MNHNY and CDR2 is SVGAGI (reference sequence). V was shortened by 9 bases and J by 0 bases, with 12 bases between the two germline ends. The CDR3 sequence: CASWTVASGNTIYF. DNA for the CDR3: TGTGCCAGTTGGACAGTCGCCTCTGGAAACACCATATATTTT.

The chain uses TRBV20-1 and TRBJ1-1; a weak D match, TRBD1 (6 bases). Germline lookup yields CDR1 DFQATT and CDR2 SNEGSKA (reference sequence). The CDR3 is made up of 11 amino acids. The CDR3, as DNA: TGCAGGGCGGGGGGCCATCGAGAAGCTTTCTTT. The encoded protein is CRAGGHREAFF.